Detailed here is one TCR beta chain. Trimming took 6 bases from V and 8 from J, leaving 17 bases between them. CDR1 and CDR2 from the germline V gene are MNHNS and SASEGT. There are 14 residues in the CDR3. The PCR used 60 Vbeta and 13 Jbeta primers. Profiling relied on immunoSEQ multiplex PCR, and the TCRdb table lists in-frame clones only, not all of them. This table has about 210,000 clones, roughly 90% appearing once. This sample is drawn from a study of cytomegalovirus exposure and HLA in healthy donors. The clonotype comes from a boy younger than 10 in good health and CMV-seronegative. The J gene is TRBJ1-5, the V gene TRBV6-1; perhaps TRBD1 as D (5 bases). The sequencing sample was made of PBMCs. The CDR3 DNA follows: TGTGCCAGCAGCGCCTTCGGGGCGGGGAAGCCCCAGCATTTT. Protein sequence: CASSAFGAGKPQHF.